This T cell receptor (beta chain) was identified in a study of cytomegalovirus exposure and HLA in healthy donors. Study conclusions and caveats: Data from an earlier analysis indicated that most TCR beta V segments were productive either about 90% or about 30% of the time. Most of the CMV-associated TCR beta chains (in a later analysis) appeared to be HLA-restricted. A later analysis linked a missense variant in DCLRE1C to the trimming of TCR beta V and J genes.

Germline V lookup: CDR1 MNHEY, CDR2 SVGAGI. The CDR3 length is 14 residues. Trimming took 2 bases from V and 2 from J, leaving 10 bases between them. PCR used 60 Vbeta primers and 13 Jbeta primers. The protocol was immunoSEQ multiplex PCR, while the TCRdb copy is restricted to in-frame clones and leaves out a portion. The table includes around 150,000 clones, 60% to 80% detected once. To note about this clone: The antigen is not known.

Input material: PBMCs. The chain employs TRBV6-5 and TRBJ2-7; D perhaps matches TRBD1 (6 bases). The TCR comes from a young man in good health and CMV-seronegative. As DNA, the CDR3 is TGTGCCAGCAGTTACCAGGGGAATCCCTACGAGCAGTACTTC. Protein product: CASSYQGNPYEQYF.